This T cell receptor (beta chain) was found in a study of glioma-infiltrating T cells. Findings and limits, study-wide: Shared blood CDR3 signature motifs marked patients with low tissue-blood divergence. Tissue and blood shared very few CDR3 sequences. Tissue-blood divergence was below expectation in non-neoplastic patients, above in gliomas.

Points on this clonotype: Its antigen remains unidentified.

Using RNA template, CDR3s of TCR alpha and beta were amplified with iRepertoire arm-PCR. A single record per CDR3 protein comes from TCRdb applying MiXCR to the multiplex PCR reads. The sample includes 300,000 to 450,000 distinct CDR3 sequences, about two fifths of them seen just once. The germline V and J ends were trimmed by 3 bases and 2 bases, with 9 bases remaining between them. The CDR3 spans 13 residues. Germline loops: CDR1 DFQATT, CDR2 SNEGSKA (reference sequence). The specimen was glioma tissue, nonneoplastic brain tissue, or PBMCs (not recorded which). This receptor was obtained from a human donor with low-grade glioma or glioblastoma, undergoing nonglioma brain surgery, or in good health (not recorded which). The chain recombines TRBV20-1 with TRBJ2-3; D is uncertain. CDR3 sequence: CSASSESTDTQYF. The CDR3 bases are TGCAGTGCTAGTTCGGAATCCACAGATACGCAGTATTTT.